This T cell receptor beta chain came from a study of blood T cell repertoires in COVID-19. Cohort allocation depended upon clinical history that participants reported. Per the germline V gene, CDR1 is KGHSH and CDR2 is LQKENI. The CDR3 has 17 residues. Germline trimming cut 3 bases from V and 0 bases from J; bases unmatched to any gene: 7. Assay used: immunoSEQ multiplex PCR; TCRdb lists only in-frame clones, some missing. The table lists roughly 220,000 clones, approximately 80% of them singletons. This TCR derives from a man in his forties who had recovered from COVID-19. What was sequenced was PBMCs or T cells enriched from blood (not recorded which). The gene calls are TRBV18 and TRBJ2-3; 9 bases match TRBD1. The CDR3 DNA is TGTGCCAGCTCACCGGCGGCCGGGACAGGGAGCACAGATACGCAGTATTTT. It encodes CASSPAAGTGSTDTQYF.